This TCR beta chain was sequenced during a study of T-cell reconstitution after alpha-beta-depleted transplantation in children. It was with unique molecular identifiers that the TCRbeta library was prepared. TCRdb called the PCR reads again in MiXCR, with one record for every CDR3 protein. The sample records about 400,000 distinct CDR3 sequences, roughly 22% being singletons. The CDR3 is made up of 17 amino acids. Per germline, CDR1 SEHNR and CDR2 FQNEAQ (reference sequence). V dropped 2 bases and J dropped 0 bases, with 17 bases sitting between them. This TCR derives from a human donor who donated a stem cell graft to a child with acute myeloid leukemia. The input for sequencing was PBMCs from the stem cell graft donor, taken from the stem cell graft. This sequence joins TRBV7-9 and TRBJ2-7; D is unresolved. CDR3 DNA sequence: TGTGCCAGCAGCTTAACCTTGACGGGCGTATCCTCCTACGAGCAGTACTTC. Translation: CASSLTLTGVSSYEQYF.